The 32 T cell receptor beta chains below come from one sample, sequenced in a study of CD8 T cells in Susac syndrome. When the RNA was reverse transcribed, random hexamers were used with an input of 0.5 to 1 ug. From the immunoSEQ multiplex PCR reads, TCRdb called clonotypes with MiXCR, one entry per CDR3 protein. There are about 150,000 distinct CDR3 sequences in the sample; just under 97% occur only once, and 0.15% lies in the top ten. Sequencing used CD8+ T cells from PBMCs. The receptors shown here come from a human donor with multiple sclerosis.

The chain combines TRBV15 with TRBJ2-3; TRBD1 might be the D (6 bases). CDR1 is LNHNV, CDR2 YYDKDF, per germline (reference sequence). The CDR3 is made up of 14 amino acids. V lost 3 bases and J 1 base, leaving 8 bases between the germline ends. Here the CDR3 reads CATSSEGGTDTQYF. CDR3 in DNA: TGTGCCACCAGCAGTGAGGGGGGCACAGATACGCAGTATTTT.

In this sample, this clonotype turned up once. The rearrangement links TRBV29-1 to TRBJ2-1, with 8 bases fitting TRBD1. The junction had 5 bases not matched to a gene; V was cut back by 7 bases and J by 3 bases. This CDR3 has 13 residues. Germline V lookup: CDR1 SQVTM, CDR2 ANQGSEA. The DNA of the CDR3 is TGCAGCGATCGGACAGGGAACTACAATGAGCAGTTCTTC. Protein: CSDRTGNYNEQFF.

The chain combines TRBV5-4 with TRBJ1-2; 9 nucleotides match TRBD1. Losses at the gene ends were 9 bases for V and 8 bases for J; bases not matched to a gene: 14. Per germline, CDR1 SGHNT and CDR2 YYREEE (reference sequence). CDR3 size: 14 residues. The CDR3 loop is CAIRNTGGEQGYTF. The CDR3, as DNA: TGTGCCATCAGAAACACAGGGGGCGAGCAAGGCTACACCTTC. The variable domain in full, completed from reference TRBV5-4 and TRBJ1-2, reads ETGVTQSPTHLIKTRGQQVTLRCSSQSGHNTVSWYQQALGQGPQFIFQYYREEENGRGNFPPRFSGLQFPNYSSELNVNALELDDSALYLCAIRNTGGEQGYTFGSGTRLTVV.

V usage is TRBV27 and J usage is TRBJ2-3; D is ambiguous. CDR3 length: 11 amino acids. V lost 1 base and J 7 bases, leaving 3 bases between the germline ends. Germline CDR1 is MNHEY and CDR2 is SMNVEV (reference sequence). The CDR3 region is CASSLFNTQYF. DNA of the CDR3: TGTGCCAGCAGTTTATTTAATACGCAGTATTTT.

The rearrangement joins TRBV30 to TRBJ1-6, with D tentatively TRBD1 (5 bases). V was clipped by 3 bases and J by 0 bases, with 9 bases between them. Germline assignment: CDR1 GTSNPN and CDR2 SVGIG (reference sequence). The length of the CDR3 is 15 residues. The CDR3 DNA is TGTGCCTGGAGAGGGGTAACCTCCTATAATTCACCCCTCCACTTT. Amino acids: CAWRGVTSYNSPLHF.

This chain's CDR3 is CASSLAQGEKLFF. The DNA of the CDR3 is TGTGCCAGCAGCTTAGCCCAGGGTGAAAAACTGTTTTTT. The V and J genes are TRBV7-6 and TRBJ1-4; D perhaps matches TRBD1 (5 bases). CDR1 and CDR2 (germline): SGHVS, FNYEAQ. The V and J ends lost 0 bases and 7 bases respectively, with 6 bases between them. The CDR3 has 13 amino acids. Full variable domain (outside the CDR3, taken from reference TRBV7-6 and TRBJ1-4): GAGVSQSPRYKVTKRGQDVALRCDPISGHVSLYWYRQALGQGPEFLTYFNYEAQQDKSGLPNDRFSAERPEGSISTLTIQRTEQRDSAMYRCASSLAQGEKLFFGSGTQLSVL.

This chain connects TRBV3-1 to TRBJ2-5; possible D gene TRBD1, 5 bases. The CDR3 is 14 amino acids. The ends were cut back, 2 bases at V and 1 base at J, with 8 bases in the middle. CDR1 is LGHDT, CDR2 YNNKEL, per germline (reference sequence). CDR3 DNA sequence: TGTGCCAGCAGCCAATACGACAGCCAAGAGACCCAGTACTTC. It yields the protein CASSQYDSQETQYF.

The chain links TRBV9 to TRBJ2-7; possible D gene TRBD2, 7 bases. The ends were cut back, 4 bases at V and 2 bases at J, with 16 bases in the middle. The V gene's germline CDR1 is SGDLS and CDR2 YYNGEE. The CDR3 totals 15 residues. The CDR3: CASSPRGLGAYEQYF. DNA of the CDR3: TGTGCCAGCAGCCCGCGGGGGCTGGGGGCCTACGAGCAGTACTTC.

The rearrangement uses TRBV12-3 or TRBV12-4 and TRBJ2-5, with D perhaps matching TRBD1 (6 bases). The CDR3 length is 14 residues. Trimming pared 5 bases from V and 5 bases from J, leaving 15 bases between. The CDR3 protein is CASSDPGQSETQYF. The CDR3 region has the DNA TGTGCCAGCAGTGACCCTGGACAGTCGGAGACCCAGTACTTC.

DNA for the CDR3: TGCAGCGTTTACGGGAACACCGGGGAGCTGTTTTTT. Its protein product is CSVYGNTGELFF. The V call is TRBV29-1, the J call TRBJ2-2; no clear D gene. The CDR3 covers 12 residues. Germline CDR1 and CDR2: SQVTM and ANQGSEA. Trimming left V 5 bases short and J 1 base short, with 5 bases between.

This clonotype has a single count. The CDR3 coding sequence is TGTGCCAGCAGTTTAGGGGGGCTTCTTGAGCAGTTCTTC. This encodes CASSLGGLLEQFF. The rearrangement uses TRBV12-3 or TRBV12-4 and TRBJ2-1; possible D gene TRBD1, 6 bases. There are 13 residues in the CDR3. V lost 1 base to trimming and J lost 9 bases, with 10 bases between them.

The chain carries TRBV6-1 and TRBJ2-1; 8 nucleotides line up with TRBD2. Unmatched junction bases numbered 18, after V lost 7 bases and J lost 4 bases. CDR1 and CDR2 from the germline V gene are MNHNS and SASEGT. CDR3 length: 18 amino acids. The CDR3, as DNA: TGTGCCAGCAACCCTGGGCTAGAGGCGGGGGGCTCGTACAATGAGCAGTTCTTC. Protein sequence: CASNPGLEAGGSYNEQFF.

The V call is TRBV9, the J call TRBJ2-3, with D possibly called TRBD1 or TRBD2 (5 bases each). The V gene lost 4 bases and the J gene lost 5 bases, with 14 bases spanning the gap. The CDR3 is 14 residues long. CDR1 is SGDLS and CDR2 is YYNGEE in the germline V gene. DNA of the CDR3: TGTGCCAGCAGCCGCCTTGGGGGTGAAGATACGCAGTATTTT. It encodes CASSRLGGEDTQYF.

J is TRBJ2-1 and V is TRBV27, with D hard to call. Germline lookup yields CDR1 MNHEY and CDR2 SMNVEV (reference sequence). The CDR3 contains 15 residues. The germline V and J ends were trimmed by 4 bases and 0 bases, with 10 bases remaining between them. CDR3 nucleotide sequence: TGTGCCAGCAGTTCCCTTCCTAGCTCCTACAATGAGCAGTTCTTC. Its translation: CASSSLPSSYNEQFF.

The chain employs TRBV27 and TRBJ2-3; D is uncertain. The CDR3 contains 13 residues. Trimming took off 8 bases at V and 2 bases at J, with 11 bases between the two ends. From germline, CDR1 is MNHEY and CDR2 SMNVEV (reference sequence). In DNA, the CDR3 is TGTGCCAGCTGCCTCGGCCCCACAGATACGCAGTATTTT. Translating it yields CASCLGPTDTQYF.

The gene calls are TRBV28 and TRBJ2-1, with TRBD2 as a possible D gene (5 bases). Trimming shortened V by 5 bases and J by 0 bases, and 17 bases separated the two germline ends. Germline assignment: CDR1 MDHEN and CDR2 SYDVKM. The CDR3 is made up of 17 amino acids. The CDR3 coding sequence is TGTGCCAGCAGTCCGCCCGAGACTATGAGCTCCTACAATGAGCAGTTCTTC. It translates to CASSPPETMSSYNEQFF.

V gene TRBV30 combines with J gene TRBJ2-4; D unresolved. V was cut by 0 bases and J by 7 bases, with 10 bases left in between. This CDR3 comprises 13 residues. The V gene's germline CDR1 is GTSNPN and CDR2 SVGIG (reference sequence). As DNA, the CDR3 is TGTGCCTGGAGTGTTGGTGACCTTAACATTCAGTACTTC. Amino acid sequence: CAWSVGDLNIQYF.

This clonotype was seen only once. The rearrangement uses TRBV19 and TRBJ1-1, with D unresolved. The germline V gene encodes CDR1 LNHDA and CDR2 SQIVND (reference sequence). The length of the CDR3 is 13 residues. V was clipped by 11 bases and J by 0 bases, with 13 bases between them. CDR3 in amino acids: CARSPWLNTEAFF. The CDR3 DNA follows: TGTGCCCGCTCCCCCTGGTTGAACACTGAAGCTTTCTTT.

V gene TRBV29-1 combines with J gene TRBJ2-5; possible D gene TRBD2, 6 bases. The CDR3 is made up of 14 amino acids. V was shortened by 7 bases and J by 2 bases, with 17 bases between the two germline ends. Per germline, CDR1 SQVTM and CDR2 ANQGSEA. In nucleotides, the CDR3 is TGCAGCGCCCCTTCCGGGGCGGGACAAGAGACCCAGTACTTC. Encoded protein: CSAPSGAGQETQYF.

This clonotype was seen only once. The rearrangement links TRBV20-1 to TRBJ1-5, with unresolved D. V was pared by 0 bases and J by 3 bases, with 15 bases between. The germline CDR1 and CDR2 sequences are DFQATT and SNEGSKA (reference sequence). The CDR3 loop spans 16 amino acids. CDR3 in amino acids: CSARDVEGELNQPQHF. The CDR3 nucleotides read TGCAGTGCTAGAGACGTGGAGGGCGAACTCAATCAGCCCCAGCATTTT.

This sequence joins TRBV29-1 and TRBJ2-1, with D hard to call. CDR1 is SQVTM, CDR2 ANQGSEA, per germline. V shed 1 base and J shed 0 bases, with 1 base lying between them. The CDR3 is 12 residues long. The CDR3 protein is CSVEGSYNEQFF. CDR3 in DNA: TGCAGCGTTGAAGGCTCCTACAATGAGCAGTTCTTC.

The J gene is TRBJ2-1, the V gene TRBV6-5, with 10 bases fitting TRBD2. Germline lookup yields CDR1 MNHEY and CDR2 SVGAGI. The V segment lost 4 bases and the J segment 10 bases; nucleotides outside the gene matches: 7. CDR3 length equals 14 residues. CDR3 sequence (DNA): TGTGCCAGCAGTTTGAAGCGGGGGGGCCACGAGCAGTTCTTC. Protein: CASSLKRGGHEQFF.

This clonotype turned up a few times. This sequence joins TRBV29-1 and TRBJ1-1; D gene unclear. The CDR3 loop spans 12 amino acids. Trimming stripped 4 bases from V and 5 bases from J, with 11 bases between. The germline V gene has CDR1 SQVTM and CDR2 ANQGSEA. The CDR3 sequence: CSVAPVGTEAFF. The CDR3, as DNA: TGCAGCGTTGCCCCCGTTGGGACTGAAGCTTTCTTT. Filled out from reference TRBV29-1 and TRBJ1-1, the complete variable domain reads SAVISQKPSRDICQRGTSLTIQCQVDSQVTMMFWYRQQPGQSLTLIATANQGSEATYESGFVIDKFPISRPNLTFSTLTVSNMSPEDSSIYLCSVAPVGTEAFFGQGTRLTVV.

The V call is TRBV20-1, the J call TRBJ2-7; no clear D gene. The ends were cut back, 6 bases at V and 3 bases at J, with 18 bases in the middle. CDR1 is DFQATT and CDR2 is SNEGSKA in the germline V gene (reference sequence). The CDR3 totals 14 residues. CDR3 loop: CSALSGDSVYEQYV. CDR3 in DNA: TGCAGTGCCTTATCAGGTGACTCGGTCTACGAGCAGTACGTC.

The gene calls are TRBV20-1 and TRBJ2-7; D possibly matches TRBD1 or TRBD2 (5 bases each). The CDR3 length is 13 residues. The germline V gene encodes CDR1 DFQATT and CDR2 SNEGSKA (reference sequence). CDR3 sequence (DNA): TGCAGCGCCGCAGGGAGTACCGACTACGAGCAGTACTTC. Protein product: CSAAGSTDYEQYF.

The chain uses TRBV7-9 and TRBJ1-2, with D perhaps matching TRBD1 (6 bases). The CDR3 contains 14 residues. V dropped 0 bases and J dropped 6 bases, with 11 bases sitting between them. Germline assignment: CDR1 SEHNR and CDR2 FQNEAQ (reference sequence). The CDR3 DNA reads TGTGCCAGCAGCTTAGCTATAGCAGGGGATGGCTACACCTTC. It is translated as CASSLAIAGDGYTF.

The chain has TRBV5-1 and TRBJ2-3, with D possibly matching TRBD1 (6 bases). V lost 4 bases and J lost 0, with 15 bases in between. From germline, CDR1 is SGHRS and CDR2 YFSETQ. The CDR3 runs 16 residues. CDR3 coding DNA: TGCGCCAGCAGCGACGGGACATTTTATAGCACAGATACGCAGTATTTT. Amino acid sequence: CASSDGTFYSTDTQYF.

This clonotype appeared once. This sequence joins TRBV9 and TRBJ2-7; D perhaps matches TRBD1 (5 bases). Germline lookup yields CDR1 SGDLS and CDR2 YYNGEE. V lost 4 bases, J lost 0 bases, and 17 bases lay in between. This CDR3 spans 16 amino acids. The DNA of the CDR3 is TGTGCCAGCAGCCCCCGGTGGGGCCCGAGCTCCTACGAGCAGTACTTC. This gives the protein CASSPRWGPSSYEQYF.

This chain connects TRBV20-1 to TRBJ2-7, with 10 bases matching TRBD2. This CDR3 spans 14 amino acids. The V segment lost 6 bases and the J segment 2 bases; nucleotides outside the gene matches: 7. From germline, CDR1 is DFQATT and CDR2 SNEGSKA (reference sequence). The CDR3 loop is CSAPLAGEPYEQYF. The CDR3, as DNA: TGCAGTGCGCCCCTAGCGGGGGAACCCTACGAGCAGTACTTC.

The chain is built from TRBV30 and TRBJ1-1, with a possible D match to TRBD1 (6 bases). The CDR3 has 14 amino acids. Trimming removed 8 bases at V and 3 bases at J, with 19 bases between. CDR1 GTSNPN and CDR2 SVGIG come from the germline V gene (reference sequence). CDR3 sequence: CAQGSGGLDTEAFF. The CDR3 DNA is TGTGCCCAAGGGTCCGGGGGCCTGGACACTGAAGCTTTCTTT.

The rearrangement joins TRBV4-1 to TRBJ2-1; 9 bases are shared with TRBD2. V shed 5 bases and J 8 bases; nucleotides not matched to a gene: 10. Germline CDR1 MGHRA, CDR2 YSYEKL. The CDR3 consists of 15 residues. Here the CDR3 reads CASSSPGLAAYEQFF. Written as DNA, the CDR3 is TGCGCCAGCAGCTCTCCGGGACTAGCTGCCTATGAGCAGTTCTTC.

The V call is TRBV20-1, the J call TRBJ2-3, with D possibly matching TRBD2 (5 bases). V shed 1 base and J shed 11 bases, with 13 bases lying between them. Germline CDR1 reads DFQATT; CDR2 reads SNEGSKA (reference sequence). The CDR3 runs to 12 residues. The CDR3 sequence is CSARAGPEGQYF. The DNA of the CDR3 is TGCAGTGCTAGAGCGGGCCCCGAGGGGCAGTATTTT.